These 4 T cell receptor beta chains were all obtained from the same sample, sequenced in a study of beta chain features in type 1 diabetes. Broader study findings: In every one of the four CD4+ subsets, TCRB CDR3s were moderately but significantly shorter in Type 1 diabetes patients.

The isolated RNA, all of it, was reverse transcribed, so expressed TCRB transcripts were what got sequenced. Repertoires were generated with immunoSEQ multiplex PCR, while TCRdb's copy carries only in-frame clones and drops some. Here the sample spans 300,000 or so clones, around 8.5% being singletons. Antigens of these TCRs are unknown. Material: central memory CD4+ T cells from blood. All receptors come from a young man with type 1 diabetes.

The chain recombines TRBV7-9 with TRBJ1-5; no reliable D call. The germline V gene has CDR1 SEHNR and CDR2 FQNEAQ (reference sequence). CDR3 length: 13 residues. Deletions cut 3 bases from V and 5 bases from J, with 8 bases between. This CDR3 is CASSFEGHQPQHF. CDR3 bases: TGTGCCAGCAGCTTCGAGGGCCATCAGCCCCAGCATTTT.

This clone has more than one count but fewer than ten. V gene TRBV4-3 combines with J gene TRBJ2-5; D uncertain. This CDR3 region has 14 residues. V was shortened by 1 base and J by 5 bases, with 11 bases between the two germline ends. Germline loops: CDR1 LGHNA, CDR2 YSLEER. CDR3 region: CASSQGQAPETQYF. CDR3 bases: TGCGCCAGCAGCCAAGGGCAGGCTCCGGAGACCCAGTACTTC.

The CDR3 sequence is CASSEDWGYTF. CDR3 DNA sequence: TGTGCCAGCAGTGAGGACTGGGGCTACACCTTC. This chain connects TRBV2 to TRBJ1-2; D gene uncertain. From germline, CDR1 is SNHLY and CDR2 FYNNEI. V was clipped by 3 bases and J by 8 bases, with 7 bases between them. This CDR3 region has 11 residues.

This clone has a handful of counts. V gene TRBV5-1 combines with J gene TRBJ1-4; D gene unclear. Germline V gene sequence: CDR1 SGHRS, CDR2 YFSETQ. The CDR3 runs 13 residues. V lost 0 bases, J lost 7 bases, and 7 bases lay in between. CDR3 residues: CASSLGSSEKLFF. DNA for the CDR3: TGCGCCAGCAGCTTGGGGAGTTCTGAAAAACTGTTTTTT.